This passage covers 30 T cell receptor beta chains from one sample sequenced in a study of blood T cell repertoires in COVID-19. The data were produced by immunoSEQ multiplex PCR, yet TCRdb's version contains in-frame clones alone and is incomplete. The table records around 290,000 clones, about 89% of them present only once. The source material was PBMCs or T cells enriched from blood (not recorded which). All receptors derive from a woman in her late teens or twenties who had recovered from COVID-19.

This clone was seen a handful of times. The chain is built from TRBV4-3 and TRBJ1-1; D remains unclear. From germline, CDR1 is LGHNA and CDR2 YSLEER. V lost 0 bases to trimming and J lost 7 bases, with 6 bases between them. The CDR3 covers 12 residues. This chain's CDR3 is CASSQERGEAFF. CDR3 DNA sequence: TGCGCCAGCAGCCAAGAGCGGGGTGAAGCTTTCTTT.

J is TRBJ1-6 and V is TRBV27, with D possibly matching TRBD1 (6 bases). Germline CDR1 reads MNHEY; CDR2 reads SMNVEV (reference sequence). The CDR3 is 14 amino acids. V was pared by 3 bases and J by 8 bases, with 11 bases between. In nucleotides, the CDR3 is TGTGCCAGCAGTTTGGTACAGGGATATTCACCCCTCCACTTT. The encoded protein is CASSLVQGYSPLHF.

In this sample, this clone turned up a few times. The rearrangement uses TRBV6-6 and TRBJ2-3, with 14 bases fitting TRBD2. The trim removed 5 bases at V and 3 bases at J, leaving 10 bases unmatched. CDR1 MNHNY and CDR2 SVGAGI come from the germline V gene (reference sequence). The CDR3 spans 18 residues. The CDR3 here is CASSPGEGTSGSTDTQYF. CDR3 DNA: TGTGCCAGCAGTCCCGGCGAAGGGACTAGCGGGAGTACAGATACGCAGTATTTT.

CDR3 amino acids: CASSLVPYGNEQFF. The CDR3 DNA is TGCGCCAGCAGCTTGGTCCCCTATGGTAATGAGCAGTTCTTC. The chain links TRBV5-1 to TRBJ2-1, with unresolved D. There are 14 residues in the CDR3. CDR1 SGHRS and CDR2 YFSETQ come from the germline V gene. V was cut by 0 bases and J by 7 bases, with 11 bases left in between.

The V gene is TRBV19, the J gene TRBJ2-3; TRBD2 aligns across 9 bases. The J segment lost 5 bases and the V segment lost 4 bases, leaving 13 bases of the junction unmatched. The V gene's germline CDR1 is LNHDA and CDR2 SQIVND (reference sequence). The CDR3 runs 17 residues. CDR3 residues: CASSSSYGGRALDTQYF. The CDR3 nucleotides read TGTGCCAGTAGTAGCTCGTACGGCGGGAGGGCCTTAGATACGCAGTATTTT.

The chain joins TRBV27 to TRBJ2-2, with 8 bases fitting TRBD1. Germline V lookup: CDR1 MNHEY, CDR2 SMNVEV (reference sequence). The junction had 2 bases not matched to a gene; V was cut back by 3 bases and J by 5 bases. The CDR3 consists of 14 residues. The CDR3, as DNA: TGTGCCAGCAGTTTCAGGGGGCCGACCGGGGAGCTGTTTTTT. Translating gives CASSFRGPTGELFF.

The chain uses TRBV10-2 and TRBJ2-1; the D gene is possibly TRBD2 (6 bases). The CDR3 has 20 residues. Trimming took off 5 bases at V and 2 bases at J, with 28 bases between the two ends. Germline V gene sequence: CDR1 WSHSY, CDR2 SAAADI. The CDR3 sequence is CASSLSLGIGPGEPYNEQFF. The CDR3 coding sequence is TGCGCCAGCAGTCTGAGTCTAGGTATAGGTCCGGGGGAACCCTACAATGAGCAGTTCTTC.

This sequence joins TRBV5-1 and TRBJ2-3, with 14 bases fitting TRBD2. The V gene end was trimmed by 3 bases and the J gene end by 7 bases; junction bases not matched to a gene: 13. The CDR3 sequence is 18 residues long. Germline V gene lookup returns CDR1 SGHRS and CDR2 YFSETQ. This CDR3 is CASSSEGLAGDVMYTQYF. As DNA, the CDR3 is TGCGCCAGCAGCTCGGAGGGACTAGCGGGAGACGTCATGTATACGCAGTATTTT.

This chain joins TRBV19 and TRBJ2-2; 9 bases match TRBD1. In germline, CDR1 is LNHDA, CDR2 SQIVND (reference sequence). The CDR3 has 18 residues. V shed 4 bases, J shed 4 bases, and the junction held 13 bases outside the gene matches. CDR3 DNA: TGTGCCAGTAGTACCGGGACAGGGATATTTTATAGCACCGGGGAGCTGTTTTTT. Its translation: CASSTGTGIFYSTGELFF.

V is TRBV20-1 and J is TRBJ2-7, with 14 bases fitting TRBD2. Germline lookup yields CDR1 DFQATT and CDR2 SNEGSKA (reference sequence). V shed 3 bases, J shed 4 bases, and the junction held 11 bases outside the gene matches. CDR3 size: 17 residues. CDR3 nucleotide sequence: TGCAGTGCTAGTGGGACTAGCGGGAGCGTTCTTACTTACGAGCAGTACTTC. Protein sequence: CSASGTSGSVLTYEQYF.

This clone occurred a few times. The rearrangement joins TRBV5-1 to TRBJ1-3; no reliable D call. The CDR3 sequence is 14 residues long. The ends were cut back, 0 bases at V and 4 bases at J, with 8 bases in the middle. The V gene's germline CDR1 is SGHRS and CDR2 YFSETQ. The CDR3 DNA reads as TGCGCCAGCAGCTTGGGTTACCAGGGAAACACCATATATTTT. It yields the protein CASSLGYQGNTIYF.

The chain has TRBV3-1 (or the pseudogene TRBV3-2) and TRBJ2-3, with D perhaps TRBD1 (6 bases). Germline V gives CDR1 LGHDT, CDR2 YNNKEL (reference sequence). V was pared by 1 base and J by 6 bases, with 11 bases between. This CDR3 region has 14 residues. CDR3 amino acids: CASSQAGELDTQYF. The CDR3 region has the DNA TGTGCCAGCAGCCAAGCAGGGGAGCTGGATACGCAGTATTTT.

This rearrangement joins TRBV19 to TRBJ1-5; D is perhaps TRBD1 (5 bases). Germline V lookup: CDR1 LNHDA, CDR2 SQIVND (reference sequence). This CDR3 comprises 13 residues. The ends were cut back, 8 bases at V and 3 bases at J, with 11 bases in the middle. In nucleotides, the CDR3 is TGTGCCAGTTGTGACAGCGTCAATCAGCCCCAGCATTTT. It specifies CASCDSVNQPQHF.

The V gene is TRBV4-1, the J gene TRBJ2-5; 11 bases match TRBD2. V was pared by 2 bases and J by 4 bases, with 18 bases of the junction left unmatched. The CDR3 runs 20 residues. Germline CDR1 MGHRA, CDR2 YSYEKL. The CDR3 region is CASSQRWYGASGRQGETQYF. The CDR3 bases are TGCGCCAGCAGCCAAAGATGGTATGGGGCTAGCGGGAGGCAAGGAGAGACCCAGTACTTC.

This clone was found once. V and J are TRBV19 and TRBJ2-7; maybe TRBD2 (7 bases). The CDR3 covers 13 residues. Trimming removed 3 bases at V and 3 bases at J, with 9 bases between. Per the germline V gene, CDR1 is LNHDA and CDR2 is SQIVND (reference sequence). In DNA, the CDR3 is TGTGCCAGTAGTATGGGAGGGGGCTACGAGCAGTACTTC. As protein: CASSMGGGYEQYF. The whole variable domain, remainder taken from reference TRBV19 and TRBJ2-7, is DGGITQSPKYLFRKEGQNVTLSCEQNLNHDAMYWYRQDPGQGLRLIYYSQIVNDFQKGDIAEGYSVSREKKESFPLTVTSAQKNPTAFYLCASSMGGGYEQYFGPGTRLTVT.

The chain recombines TRBV7-9 with TRBJ2-3; D call uncertain. V lost 2 bases to trimming and J lost 0 bases, with 12 bases between them. Germline V gene lookup returns CDR1 SEHNR and CDR2 FQNEAQ (reference sequence). The CDR3 consists of 16 residues. The CDR3 here is CASSLYYQISTDTQYF. CDR3 coding DNA: TGTGCCAGCAGCTTATACTACCAAATAAGCACAGATACGCAGTATTTT.

This clone was picked up one time. The chain combines TRBV2 with TRBJ1-1; 10 positions match TRBD1. Germline CDR1 reads SNHLY; CDR2 reads FYNNEI. The CDR3 has 13 amino acids. After removal of 8 bases from V and 7 bases from J, the junction contained 7 bases not matched to a gene. Here the CDR3 reads CASVRDRGLEAFF. The CDR3 DNA sequence: TGTGCCAGCGTACGGGACAGGGGTCTTGAAGCTTTCTTT.

The V and J genes are TRBV30 and TRBJ1-1, with D unclear. The CDR3 sequence is 11 residues long. The germline V gene has CDR1 GTSNPN and CDR2 SVGIG (reference sequence). The V end was cut by 3 bases, the J end by 4 bases, with 6 bases between. CDR3: CAWRIGTEAFF. DNA for the CDR3: TGTGCCTGGAGGATCGGCACTGAAGCTTTCTTT.

This clone ranks as medium-sized. The DNA of the CDR3 is TGTGCCAGCAGTGAAAGGTCGTGGAGGGGCTTCACTCAGCCCCAGCATTTT. Translating it yields CASSERSWRGFTQPQHF. This chain links TRBV2 with TRBJ1-5; tentatively, D is TRBD1 (5 bases). Deletions cut 2 bases from V and 6 bases from J, with 20 bases between. Looked up from germline, CDR1 is SNHLY and CDR2 is FYNNEI. The CDR3 consists of 17 residues.

This chain uses TRBV6-5 with TRBJ2-5; possible D gene TRBD1, 6 bases. CDR3 length equals 12 residues. V lost 6 bases and J 3 bases, leaving 8 bases between the germline ends. Germline CDR1 reads MNHEY; CDR2 reads SVGAGI. The CDR3 region is CASREGEETQYF. As DNA, the CDR3 is TGTGCCAGCAGAGAGGGGGAAGAGACCCAGTACTTC.

In its sample, this clone was seen a few times. The chain has TRBV19 and TRBJ1-2; D gene ambiguous. From germline, CDR1 is LNHDA and CDR2 SQIVND (reference sequence). The CDR3 has 10 amino acids. V lost 7 bases and J 6 bases, leaving 6 bases between the germline ends. The CDR3 DNA is TGTGCCAGTAAGCTTGATGGCTACACCTTC. Its translation: CASKLDGYTF.

V is TRBV18 and J is TRBJ1-6, with 9 bases that match TRBD1. V was pared by 5 bases and J by 9 bases, with 2 bases of the junction left unmatched. Germline V gene lookup returns CDR1 KGHSH and CDR2 LQKENI. CDR3 size: 13 residues. CDR3 region: CASSAGQGSPLHF. The CDR3 DNA sequence: TGTGCCAGCTCAGCGGGACAGGGTTCACCCCTCCACTTT.

The DNA for the CDR3 is TGTGCCAGCAGCTCCTTAGCGCAAGGCACGCAGTATTTT. Residues: CASSSLAQGTQYF. V gene TRBV11-3 combines with J gene TRBJ2-3; D perhaps matches TRBD2 (5 bases). Germline CDR1 and CDR2: SGHNT and YENEEA. Trimming left V 4 bases short and J 9 bases short, with 14 bases between. There are 13 residues in the CDR3.

CDR3: CASSLGTGLHF. The CDR3 DNA sequence: TGTGCCAGTAGTCTCGGGACAGGGTTGCATTTT. The chain links TRBV19 to TRBJ1-5, with TRBD1 matching over 9 bases. This CDR3 is 11 amino acids long. CDR1 and CDR2 (germline): LNHDA, SQIVND (reference sequence). The V and J ends lost 5 bases and 15 bases, in that order; junction bases with no gene match: 5.

The rearrangement uses TRBV7-8 and TRBJ2-5, with TRBD2 as a possible D gene (5 bases). V shed 1 base and J shed 2 bases, with 5 bases lying between them. Per the germline V gene, CDR1 is SGHVS and CDR2 is FQNEAQ. CDR3 length: 13 residues. The CDR3 DNA is TGTGCCAGCAGCTTAGGGACTCAAGAGACCCAGTACTTC. This encodes CASSLGTQETQYF.

The chain recombines TRBV5-1 with TRBJ2-7; the match to TRBD1 covers 7 bases. V lost 0 bases and J lost 3; bases outside the gene matches: 6. The CDR3 length is 15 residues. Germline V gene sequence: CDR1 SGHRS, CDR2 YFSETQ. CDR3 sequence: CASSLATGPVYEQYF. DNA of the CDR3: TGCGCCAGCAGCTTGGCGACAGGGCCTGTCTACGAGCAGTACTTC.

The chain is built from TRBV10-1 and TRBJ2-7; 7 bases align to TRBD1. Per germline, CDR1 WNHNN and CDR2 SYGVQD (reference sequence). The V and J ends lost 2 bases and 7 bases, in that order; junction bases with no gene match: 14. This CDR3 is built from 16 residues. CDR3 bases: TGCGCCAGCAGTGAGACCGGGACAGATAATCCTATAGAGCAGTACTTC. Protein sequence: CASSETGTDNPIEQYF.

The chain employs TRBV11-2 and TRBJ2-3; 10 positions agree with TRBD2. CDR3 length: 17 amino acids. The V and J ends lost 2 bases and 4 bases, in that order; junction bases with no gene match: 9. Germline-derived CDR1 and CDR2 are SGHAT and FQNNGV. CDR3 sequence (DNA): TGTGCCAGCAGCTTATTGGCGCCAGCGGGAGGGCCAGATACGCAGTATTTT. Its translation: CASSLLAPAGGPDTQYF.

This chain uses TRBV2 with TRBJ2-2; D not resolved. The CDR3 totals 14 residues. The V and J ends lost 4 bases and 1 base respectively, with 7 bases between them. Germline CDR1 reads SNHLY; CDR2 reads FYNNEI. The CDR3 sequence: CASSVQVNTGELFF. CDR3 bases: TGTGCCAGCAGTGTCCAGGTGAACACCGGGGAGCTGTTTTTT.

The chain couples TRBV30 to TRBJ1-5; D is uncertain. Trimming cost V 0 bases and J 2 bases, with 11 bases left between them. The V gene's germline CDR1 is GTSNPN and CDR2 SVGIG (reference sequence). This CDR3 has 15 amino acids. CDR3: CAWSVPATRNQPQHF. The CDR3 DNA is TGTGCCTGGAGTGTCCCCGCCACACGCAATCAGCCCCAGCATTTT.